This T cell receptor (beta chain) was sequenced for a study of CD8 T cells in ankylosing spondylitis (TCRdb year 2017). With regard to the full study: The study set out to find disease-linked TCR variants by profiling T cell receptor beta repertoires in ankylosing spondylitis patients and healthy donors. The whole study cohort included 85 to 120 healthy donors and around 25 ankylosing spondylitis patients. Peripheral blood was sampled, and synovial fluid was additionally collected from ankylosing spondylitis patients. Summary of the overall study and its limitations: The disease-linked clones were reported as significantly enriched in matched synovial fluid samples from ankylosing spondylitis patients. A TCR beta motif made up of eight or nine highly homologous amino acid variants appeared to be characteristic of blood from ankylosing spondylitis patients. Some TCR beta motif variants had previously been reported in synovial fluid and blood of reactive arthritis patients, which suggested common disease-initiation mechanisms. The disease-linked clones had a CD8+ phenotype and were found at relatively low frequencies in peripheral blood.

This clonotype was seen a handful of times. The antigen it recognizes is unknown. Base qualities were left out, and no much larger clone turns up one base away. Per the germline V gene, ENHRY is the CDR1 and SYGVKD is the CDR2. V was cut back by 7 bases and J by 9 bases, leaving a gap of 16 bases between them. The CDR3 runs 13 amino acids, cysteine and phenylalanine included. Only the CDR3 DNA stays, 39 bases, in frame from base 1. Synovial fluid samples were matched to blood samples from the same ankylosing spondylitis patients. Sequencing took place on an Illumina HiSeq 2500. Quantitative 5'-RACE with molecular barcodes was used to prepare TCR beta libraries. Turning to the authors' computational methods: A new computational method, built on a probabilistic model of VDJ rearrangement, was used to identify disease-linked TCR variants. Through fastp at Q25 and MiXCR, TCRdb rebuilt clones from the public reads, retaining in-frame beta chains. Every distinct CDR3 protein forms one entry, paired with its most common genes and DNA. Here the V and J calls rest on TCRdb's processing, not on the authors' analysis. Within this sample are 120,000 to 150,000 distinct CDR3 sequences, with about 8% of them counted one time only. 7.3% of the sample is held by the ten biggest clonotypes.

The sequence joins TRBV10-3 to TRBJ2-1, with TRBD1 tentatively as D gene (7 bases match). This TCR was recovered from a male donor with ankylosing spondylitis. The material sequenced was synovial fluid, either unsorted or a sorted T cell fraction (not recorded which). The CDR3 protein sequence reads: CAINLQEGAEQFF. The DNA sequence is given as TGTGCCATCAACCTACAGGAGGGGGCTGAGCAGTTCTTC.